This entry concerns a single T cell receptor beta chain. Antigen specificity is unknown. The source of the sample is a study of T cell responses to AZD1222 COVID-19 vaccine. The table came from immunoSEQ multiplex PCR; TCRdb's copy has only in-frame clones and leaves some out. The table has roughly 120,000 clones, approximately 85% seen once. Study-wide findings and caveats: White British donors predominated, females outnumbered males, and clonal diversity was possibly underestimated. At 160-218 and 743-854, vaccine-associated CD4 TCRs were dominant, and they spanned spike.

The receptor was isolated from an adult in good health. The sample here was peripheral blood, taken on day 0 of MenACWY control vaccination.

DNA of the CDR3: TGTGCCAGCAGCCAAGGACAGATTCCTCAACTCTATGGCTACACCTTC. Translated, it gives CASSQGQIPQLYGYTF. The chain carries TRBV3-1 (or the pseudogene TRBV3-2) and TRBJ1-2, with D possibly being TRBD1 (5 bases). Deletions cut 1 base from V and 4 bases from J, with 16 bases between. CDR3 length: 16 amino acids. Per germline, CDR1 LGHDT and CDR2 YNNKEL (reference sequence).